This T cell receptor beta chain was found in a study of T cells after yellow fever vaccination. Study findings and constraints: Reappearance after the booster was observed for most primary-vaccination clones (roughly 96% CD4, about 86% CD8). Shared CD4/CD8 clonotypes were a small share, likely from convergent recombination.

This clonotype was seen a few times. The antigen is unknown. The study made its TCR cDNA through 5'RACE template switching. That step introduced a universal primer site along with UMIs. TCRdb used MiXCR to reprocess the 5' RACE reads, holding one entry per CDR3 protein. The sample has approximately 550,000 distinct CDR3 sequences; 13% are singletons. V was shortened by 11 bases and J by 0 bases, with 8 bases between the two germline ends. Germline CDR1 is MDHEN and CDR2 is SYDVKM. The CDR3 has 12 residues. Sample: PBMCs, taken on the day of the yellow fever booster vaccination. The V gene is TRBV28, the J gene TRBJ1-5; D perhaps matches TRBD1 (5 bases). This clonotype was sampled from a man in his thirties or forties who received the YFV17D yellow fever vaccine. CDR3 nucleotides: TGTGCCGTCAGGGATAGCAATCAGCCCCAGCATTTT. Translation: CAVRDSNQPQHF.